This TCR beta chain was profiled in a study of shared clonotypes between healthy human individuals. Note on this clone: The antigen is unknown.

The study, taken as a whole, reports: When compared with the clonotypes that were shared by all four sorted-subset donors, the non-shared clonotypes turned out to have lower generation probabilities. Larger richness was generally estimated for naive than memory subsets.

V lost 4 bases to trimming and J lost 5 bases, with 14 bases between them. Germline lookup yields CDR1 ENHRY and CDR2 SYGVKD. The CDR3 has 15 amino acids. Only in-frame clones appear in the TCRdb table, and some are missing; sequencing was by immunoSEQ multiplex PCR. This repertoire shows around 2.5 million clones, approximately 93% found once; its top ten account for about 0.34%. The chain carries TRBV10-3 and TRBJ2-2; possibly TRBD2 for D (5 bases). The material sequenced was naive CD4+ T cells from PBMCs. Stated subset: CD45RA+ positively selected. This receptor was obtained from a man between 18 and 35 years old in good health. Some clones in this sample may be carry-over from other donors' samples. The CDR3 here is CAISGVRVVTGELFF. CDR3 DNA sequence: TGTGCCATCAGTGGGGTGAGGGTTGTAACCGGGGAGCTGTTTTTT.